One and the same sample provided the 28 T cell receptor beta chains below, sequenced in a study of cytomegalovirus exposure and HLA in healthy donors. The PCR employed 60 Vbeta primers together with 13 Jbeta primers. Measured with immunoSEQ multiplex PCR; TCRdb has only the in-frame clones, and not every one. The repertoire consists of a few hundred thousand clones, with roughly 80% occurring once and the leading ten covering around 0.33%. The sample taken for sequencing was PBMCs. These TCRs come from a girl aged 2 to 10 in good health and CMV-seronegative.

V usage is TRBV5-1 and J usage is TRBJ2-1, with TRBD2 matching over 11 bases. V lost 4 bases and J lost 9; bases outside the gene matches: 3. Germline values: CDR1 SGHRS, CDR2 YFSETQ. This CDR3 is 13 amino acids long. CDR3: CASSTSGRFEQFF. Here the CDR3 DNA reads TGCGCCAGCAGCACTAGCGGGAGATTTGAGCAGTTCTTC.

This chain joins TRBV9 and TRBJ2-5, with 10 bases lining up with TRBD2. V shed 0 bases and J 4 bases; nucleotides not matched to a gene: 3. The CDR3 length is 15 residues. Germline V gene lookup returns CDR1 SGDLS and CDR2 YYNGEE. The CDR3 DNA is TGTGCCAGCAGCGTAGATCCTAGCGGGAGAGAGACCCAGTACTTC. Residues: CASSVDPSGRETQYF. The whole variable domain, filled in from reference TRBV9 and TRBJ2-5, reads DSGVTQTPKHLITATGQRVTLRCSPRSGDLSVYWYQQSLDQGLQFLIQYYNGEERAKGNILERFSAQQFPDLHSELNLSSLELGDSALYFCASSVDPSGRETQYFGPGTRLLVL.

CDR3 protein: CASAGQGDQPQHF. The CDR3 DNA reads TGTGCCAGCGCGGGACAGGGGGATCAGCCCCAGCATTTT. This chain uses TRBV6-1 with TRBJ1-5; 11 nucleotides match TRBD1. From germline, CDR1 is MNHNS and CDR2 SASEGT. After removal of 8 bases from V and 5 bases from J, the junction contained 2 bases not matched to a gene. This CDR3 is built from 13 residues.

The chain links TRBV7-9 to TRBJ2-7; 9 nucleotides match TRBD2. J was trimmed by 9 bases and V by 1 base; bases with no gene match: 7. There are 14 residues in the CDR3. From germline, CDR1 is SEHNR and CDR2 FQNEAQ (reference sequence). The CDR3 DNA reads TGTGCCAGCAGCTTAGGGGGTAGCGGGAGCGGGCAGTACTTC. Amino acid sequence: CASSLGGSGSGQYF.

This chain joins TRBV28 and TRBJ2-5; TRBD2 matches at 10 bases. TRBJ2-7 matches the DNA end more closely, so the J call is doubtful. Looked up from germline, CDR1 is MDHEN and CDR2 is SYDVKM. The CDR3 consists of 12 residues. The CDR3 nucleotides read TGTGCCACCGGGACTAGCGACTACGAGCAGTACTTC. It specifies CATGTSDYEQYF.

The J gene is TRBJ2-7, the V gene TRBV5-1; TRBD2 matches at 10 bases. This CDR3 spans 14 amino acids. From germline, CDR1 is SGHRS and CDR2 YFSETQ. J was trimmed by 2 bases and V by 4 bases; bases with no gene match: 3. CDR3 nucleotides: TGCGCCAGCAGCAGCACTAGCGGGGCCTACGAGCAGTACTTC. Amino acid sequence: CASSSTSGAYEQYF.

This chain uses TRBV4-1 with TRBJ1-6; D not certain. The V and J ends lost 2 bases and 8 bases respectively, with 16 bases between them. This CDR3 comprises 16 residues. Per germline, CDR1 MGHRA and CDR2 YSYEKL. CDR3 in DNA: TGCGCCAGCAGCCAACCTCCGGGAAACTTGGATTCACCCCTCCACTTT. It is translated as CASSQPPGNLDSPLHF.

This chain links TRBV5-1 with TRBJ2-3; 10 bases agree with TRBD2. This CDR3 has 18 amino acids. V dropped 5 bases and J dropped 2; count of bases not matched to a gene: 14. Germline V gives CDR1 SGHRS, CDR2 YFSETQ. The CDR3 nucleotides read TGCGCCAGCAGAGGGCAGGAGGTACTAGCGGGACACACAGATACGCAGTATTTT. It encodes CASRGQEVLAGHTDTQYF. Drawing the rest from reference TRBV5-1 and TRBJ2-3, the complete variable domain is KAGVTQTPRYLIKTRGQQVTLSCSPISGHRSVSWYQQTPGQGLQFLFEYFSETQRNKGNFPGRFSGRQFSNSRSEMNVSTLELGDSALYLCASRGQEVLAGHTDTQYFGPGTRLTVL.

The chain couples TRBV19 to TRBJ1-5; the match to TRBD1 covers 8 bases. The V gene end was trimmed by 10 bases and the J gene end by 7 bases; junction bases not matched to a gene: 6. CDR1 is LNHDA, CDR2 SQIVND, per germline (reference sequence). This CDR3 has 12 amino acids. CDR3 nucleotides: TGTGCCACTACGACAGGGGCGCAGCCCCAGCATTTT. The encoded protein is CATTTGAQPQHF.

This clone was picked up a small number of times. CDR3 in DNA: TGTGCCTGGACCCGACAGGGACTCAGCCAAGAGACCCAGTACTTC. This encodes CAWTRQGLSQETQYF. V gene TRBV30 combines with J gene TRBJ2-5, with D perhaps TRBD1 (7 bases). Per the germline V gene, CDR1 is GTSNPN and CDR2 is SVGIG (reference sequence). The germline V and J ends were trimmed by 4 bases and 1 base, with 16 bases remaining between them. The CDR3 runs 15 residues. Full variable domain (remainder filled in from reference TRBV30 and TRBJ2-5): SQTIHQWPATLVQPVGSPLSLECTVEGTSNPNLYWYRQAAGRGLQLLFYSVGIGQISSEVPQNLSASRPQDRQFILSSKKLLLSDSGFYLCAWTRQGLSQETQYFGPGTRLLVL.

This chain links TRBV9 with TRBJ2-1; TRBD1 matches 7 bases. The junction had 2 bases not matched to a gene; V was cut back by 0 bases and J by 2 bases. The CDR3 contains 15 residues. Germline V gives CDR1 SGDLS, CDR2 YYNGEE. The chain's CDR3 is CASSVEGGAYNEQFF. In nucleotides, the CDR3 is TGTGCCAGCAGCGTAGAAGGGGGCGCCTACAATGAGCAGTTCTTC.

The chain joins TRBV18 to TRBJ1-3; D possibly corresponds to TRBD1 (5 bases). The CDR3 is 18 residues long. V was trimmed by 0 bases and J by 2 bases, leaving 17 bases between them. Germline loops: CDR1 KGHSH, CDR2 LQKENI. The DNA of the CDR3 is TGTGCCAGCTCACCACCAGGTGTGTGGAGGGGCACTGGAAACACCATATATTTT. As protein: CASSPPGVWRGTGNTIYF.

The chain links TRBV23-1 to TRBJ2-1; maybe TRBD1 (6 bases). TRBV23-1 is an ORF for which the function is uncertain. V lost 0 bases, J lost 7 bases, and 16 bases lay in between. The CDR3 spans 16 residues. CDR3 residues: CASSQSWSWGRNEQFF. The CDR3 region has the DNA TGCGCCAGCAGTCAATCGTGGTCATGGGGGCGGAATGAGCAGTTCTTC.

This clone was counted only a few times. The chain joins TRBV29-1 to TRBJ2-3; tentative D call: TRBD1 (7 bases). Trimming took off 7 bases at V and 1 base at J, with 12 bases between the two ends. This CDR3 is built from 13 residues. CDR1 and CDR2 from the germline V gene are SQVTM and ANQGSEA. CDR3 sequence reads: CSAVRGGTDTQYF. CDR3 nucleotides: TGCAGCGCTGTCAGGGGGGGCACAGATACGCAGTATTTT.

This CDR3 is CASSFLLAPTSGELFF. The CDR3 DNA reads TGCGCCAGCAGCTTCCTGCTAGCGCCTACTTCCGGGGAGCTGTTTTTT. This chain joins TRBV5-1 and TRBJ2-2; D may be TRBD2 (6 bases). With 2 bases removed from V and 6 bases from J, the gap between germline ends came to 17 bases. Germline values: CDR1 SGHRS, CDR2 YFSETQ. This CDR3 is 16 amino acids long.

The chain couples TRBV5-1 to TRBJ2-7; D remains ambiguous. Germline CDR1 and CDR2: SGHRS and YFSETQ. The ends were cut back, 4 bases at V and 0 bases at J, with 8 bases in the middle. The CDR3 extends over 13 amino acids. The CDR3 protein is CASSQMSSYEQYF. The CDR3 DNA is TGCGCCAGCAGCCAAATGAGCTCCTACGAGCAGTACTTC.

The chain couples TRBV5-1 to TRBJ2-7; 10 bases map to TRBD1. Unmatched junction bases numbered 8, after V lost 1 base and J lost 7 bases. The CDR3 extends over 15 amino acids. Germline-derived CDR1 and CDR2 are SGHRS and YFSETQ. CDR3 nucleotides: TGCGCCAGCAGCTTGAGCTCCGGACAGGGGGGAGAGCAGTACTTC. Protein sequence: CASSLSSGQGGEQYF. Filled out from reference TRBV5-1 and TRBJ2-7, the complete variable domain reads KAGVTQTPRYLIKTRGQQVTLSCSPISGHRSVSWYQQTPGQGLQFLFEYFSETQRNKGNFPGRFSGRQFSNSRSEMNVSTLELGDSALYLCASSLSSGQGGEQYFGPGTRLTVT.

The chain joins TRBV7-9 to TRBJ2-3, with TRBD1 identical over 9 bases. Trimming removed 4 bases from V and 2 bases from J; junction bases left unmatched: 7. The CDR3 length is 16 residues. Germline V gene sequence: CDR1 SEHNR, CDR2 FQNEAQ (reference sequence). The CDR3 sequence is CASSWGQGLFTDTQYF. DNA for the CDR3: TGTGCCAGCAGCTGGGGACAGGGCCTTTTCACAGATACGCAGTATTTT.

The CDR3 protein is CASRGTSGNEQFF. The CDR3 DNA follows: TGCGCCAGCAGGGGGACTAGCGGGAATGAGCAGTTCTTC. This chain connects TRBV4-1 to TRBJ2-1; 12 nucleotides align to TRBD2. Unmatched junction bases numbered 1, after V lost 6 bases and J lost 7 bases. The CDR3 is 13 amino acids. The germline gives CDR1 MGHRA, CDR2 YSYEKL.

The V gene is TRBV28, the J gene TRBJ2-2; maybe TRBD1 (8 bases). The CDR3 loop spans 15 amino acids. The germline gives CDR1 MDHEN, CDR2 SYDVKM. The V and J ends lost 5 bases and 3 bases respectively, with 13 bases between them. CDR3 sequence: CASSLADRDTGELFF. The CDR3 DNA reads as TGTGCCAGCAGTCTAGCGGACAGGGACACCGGGGAGCTGTTTTTT.

This chain joins TRBV5-1 and TRBJ1-1; 8 positions agree with TRBD1. CDR1 is SGHRS, CDR2 YFSETQ, per germline. CDR3 length: 16 amino acids. Unmatched junction bases numbered 9, after V lost 4 bases and J lost 1 base. CDR3 sequence reads: CASSLGRTGRNTEAFF. For the CDR3, the DNA is TGCGCCAGCAGCCTAGGCCGGACAGGGCGGAACACTGAAGCTTTCTTT.

The rearrangement joins TRBV7-6 to TRBJ2-2, with 11 bases lining up with TRBD2. The CDR3 sequence is 16 residues long. Germline loops: CDR1 SGHVS, CDR2 FNYEAQ. V lost 3 bases and J lost 7; bases outside the gene matches: 7. CDR3 sequence (DNA): TGTGCCAGCAGCTTTAGCGGGGGGGCCCGTGGCGGGGAGCTGTTTTTT. As protein: CASSFSGGARGGELFF.

The V gene is TRBV6-6, the J gene TRBJ1-3; D possibly corresponds to TRBD1 (6 bases). Germline assignment: CDR1 MNHNY and CDR2 SVGAGI (reference sequence). The CDR3 length is 15 residues. Between the trimmed V and J ends, which lost 8 bases and 0 bases, there was a span of 14 bases. In DNA form, the CDR3 reads TGTGCCAGCTCACTCGGCAGGGGCTCTGGAAACACCATATATTTT. Its translation is CASSLGRGSGNTIYF.

The table lists this clone with a few counts. The chain recombines TRBV6-4 with TRBJ2-1; 7 bases line up with TRBD2. Trimming at V came to 6 bases and at J to 3 bases, leaving 8 bases not matched to a gene. CDR1 MRHNA and CDR2 SNTAGT come from the germline V gene. The CDR3 sequence is 15 residues long. The CDR3: CASSDGAGDYNEQFF. The CDR3 bases are TGTGCCAGCAGCGATGGGGCGGGGGACTACAATGAGCAGTTCTTC.

The chain carries TRBV9 and TRBJ2-7; 7 bases agree with TRBD1. V shed 7 bases, J shed 11 bases, and the junction held 9 bases outside the gene matches. The CDR3 spans 11 residues. Germline lookup yields CDR1 SGDLS and CDR2 YYNGEE. The CDR3 bases are TGTGCCAGCGGAGAGACAGGGAGTGAGTACTTC. This encodes CASGETGSEYF.

This rearrangement joins TRBV15 to TRBJ2-7; 11 nucleotides agree with TRBD1. The CDR3 runs to 17 residues. J was trimmed by 3 bases and V by 1 base; bases with no gene match: 8. Germline CDR1 is LNHNV and CDR2 is YYDKDF (reference sequence). Here the CDR3 reads CATSRAGQGAKLYEQYF. The CDR3 DNA reads TGTGCCACCAGCAGAGCAGGACAGGGGGCGAAACTCTACGAGCAGTACTTC.

The chain recombines TRBV28 with TRBJ2-7, with D perhaps TRBD1 (7 bases). This CDR3 has 17 residues. Trimming pared 7 bases from V and 4 bases from J, leaving 26 bases between. Germline V gene lookup returns CDR1 MDHEN and CDR2 SYDVKM. The CDR3: CASITDPTTGEVYEQYF. The CDR3, as DNA: TGTGCCAGCATCACCGACCCTACCACAGGGGAGGTTTACGAGCAGTACTTC.

The chain employs TRBV28 and TRBJ1-2, with D unclear. The CDR3 loop spans 12 amino acids. In germline, CDR1 is MDHEN, CDR2 SYDVKM. V was clipped by 6 bases and J by 5 bases, with 10 bases between them. The CDR3 here is CASRQAGYGYTF. The CDR3 DNA reads TGTGCCAGCAGACAAGCGGGTTATGGCTACACCTTC.